This T cell receptor beta chain was found in a study of beta chain features in type 1 diabetes. Whole-study context: Taken together, all samples contributed 107,917,701 examined sorted cells. Findings and caveats of the study: Within each of all four CD4+ subsets, Type 1 diabetes patients had TCRB CDR3s that were moderately but significantly shorter.

Points on this clone: As yet, its antigen is unknown.

Sequenced material consisted of expressed TCRB transcripts (all of the isolated RNA was reverse transcribed). Sequencing was performed with immunoSEQ multiplex PCR; in TCRdb, only in-frame clones are kept and a portion is missing. The sample has about 160,000 clones; 7.8% are singletons. Stem cell-like memory, regulatory, central memory and naive CD4+ cells were sorted via CD45RO/CCR7/CD25/CD127/CD95/CD27. Sorted populations were all over 98% pure. CDR3 length: 14 amino acids. Per germline, CDR1 SGHTA and CDR2 FQGNSA. Trimming shortened V by 5 bases and J by 1 base, and 6 bases separated the two germline ends.

The sequenced sample was central memory CD4+ T cells from blood. This sequence originates from a woman in her thirties or forties with type 1 diabetes. This sequence joins TRBV7-2 and TRBJ2-6; no clear D. The CDR3 nucleotides read TGTGCCAGCAGCCGGAGATCTGGGGCCAACGTCCTGACTTTC. Its protein is CASSRRSGANVLTF.